This T cell receptor beta chain derives from a study of cytomegalovirus exposure and HLA in healthy donors. Study context: A later analysis reported the same platform for the approximately 110 validation repertoires and the approximately 720 first-cohort repertoires. General study findings and limits: That first-cohort TCR clusters tended to co-occur in the 130 or so validation repertoires was found in a later analysis. Most observed TCR sequences were rare, whereas some public TCRs were detected in many donors. High sensitivity and specificity were reportedly achieved when the classifier diagnosed cytomegalovirus status.

Germline values: CDR1 SGHTA, CDR2 FQGNSA. This CDR3 spans 14 amino acids. J lost 0 bases, V lost 5 bases, and 2 bases had no gene match. The assay was immunoSEQ multiplex PCR, and TCRdb's table has in-frame clones only and misses some. The sample includes about 250,000 clones, roughly 87% of them seen just once. A word on this clone: The target antigen is unknown.

The receptor comes from a man younger than 30 in good health and CMV-seropositive. Sequences were obtained from PBMCs. The genes are TRBV7-2 and TRBJ1-1; 8 bases agree with TRBD1. In nucleotides, the CDR3 is TGTGCCAGCAGCCGACAGGGGATGAACACTGAAGCTTTCTTT. Its protein product is CASSRQGMNTEAFF.